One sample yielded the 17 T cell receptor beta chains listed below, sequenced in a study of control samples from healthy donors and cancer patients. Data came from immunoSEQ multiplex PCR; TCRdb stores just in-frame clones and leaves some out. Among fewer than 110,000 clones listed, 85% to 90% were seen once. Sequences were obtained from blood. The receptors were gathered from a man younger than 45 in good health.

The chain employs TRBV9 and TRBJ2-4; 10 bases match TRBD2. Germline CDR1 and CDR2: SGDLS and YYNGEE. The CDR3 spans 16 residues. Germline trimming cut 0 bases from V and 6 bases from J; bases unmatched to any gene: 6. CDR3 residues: CASSVGQREGLNIQYF. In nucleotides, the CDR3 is TGTGCCAGCAGCGTAGGACAGCGGGAGGGCCTAAACATTCAGTACTTC.

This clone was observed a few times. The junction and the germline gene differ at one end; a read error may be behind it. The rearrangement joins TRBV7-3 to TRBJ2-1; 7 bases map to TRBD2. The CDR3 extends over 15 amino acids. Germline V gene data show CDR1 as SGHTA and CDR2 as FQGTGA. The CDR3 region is CASSLTAGGYSEQFF. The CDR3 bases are TGTGCCAGCAGCTTAACAGCCGGGGGGTACAGTGAGCAGTTCTTC.

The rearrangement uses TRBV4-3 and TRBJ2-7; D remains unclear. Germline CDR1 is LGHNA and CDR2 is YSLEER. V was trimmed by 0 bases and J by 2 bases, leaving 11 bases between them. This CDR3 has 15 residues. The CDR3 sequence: CASSQDLTGPYEQYF. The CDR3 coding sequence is TGCGCCAGCAGCCAAGATCTGACGGGTCCCTACGAGCAGTACTTC.

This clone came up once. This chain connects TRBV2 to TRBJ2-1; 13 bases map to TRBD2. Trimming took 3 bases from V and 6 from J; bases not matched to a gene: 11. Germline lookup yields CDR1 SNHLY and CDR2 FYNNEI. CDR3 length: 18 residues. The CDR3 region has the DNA TGTGCCAGCAGTGAGGATCCGCCGGGACTAGCGGGATTCAATGAGCAGTTCTTC. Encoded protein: CASSEDPPGLAGFNEQFF.

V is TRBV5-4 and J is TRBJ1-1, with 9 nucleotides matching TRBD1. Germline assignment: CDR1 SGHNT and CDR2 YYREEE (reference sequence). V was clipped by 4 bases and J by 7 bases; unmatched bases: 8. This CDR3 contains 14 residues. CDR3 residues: CASSAGQGKNEAFF. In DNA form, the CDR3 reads TGTGCCAGCAGCGCCGGACAGGGGAAAAATGAAGCTTTCTTT.

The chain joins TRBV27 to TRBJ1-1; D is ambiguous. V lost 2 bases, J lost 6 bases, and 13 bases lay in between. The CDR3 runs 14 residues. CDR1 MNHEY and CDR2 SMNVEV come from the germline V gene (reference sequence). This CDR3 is CASSLIGGSAEAFF. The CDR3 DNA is TGTGCCAGCAGTTTAATTGGAGGGTCGGCTGAAGCTTTCTTT.

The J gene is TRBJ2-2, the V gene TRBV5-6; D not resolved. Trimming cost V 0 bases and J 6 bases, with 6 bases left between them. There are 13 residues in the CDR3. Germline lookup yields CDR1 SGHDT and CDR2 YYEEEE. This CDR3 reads CASSLEGPGELFF. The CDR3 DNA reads TGTGCCAGCAGCTTGGAAGGGCCCGGGGAGCTGTTTTTT.

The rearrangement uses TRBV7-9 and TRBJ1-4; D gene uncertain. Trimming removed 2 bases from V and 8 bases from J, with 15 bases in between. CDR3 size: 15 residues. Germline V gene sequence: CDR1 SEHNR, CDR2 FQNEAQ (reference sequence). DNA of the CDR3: TGTGCCAGCAGCTTAACTCCACAACGCGAGGAAAAACTGTTTTTT. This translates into CASSLTPQREEKLFF.

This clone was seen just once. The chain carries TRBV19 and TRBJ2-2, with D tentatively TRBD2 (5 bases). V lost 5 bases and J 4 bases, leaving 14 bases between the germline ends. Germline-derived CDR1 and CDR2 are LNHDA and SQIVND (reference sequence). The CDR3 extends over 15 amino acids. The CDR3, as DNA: TGTGCCAGTAGTCCGCTAGCTATAACCACCGGGGAGCTGTTTTTT. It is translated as CASSPLAITTGELFF.

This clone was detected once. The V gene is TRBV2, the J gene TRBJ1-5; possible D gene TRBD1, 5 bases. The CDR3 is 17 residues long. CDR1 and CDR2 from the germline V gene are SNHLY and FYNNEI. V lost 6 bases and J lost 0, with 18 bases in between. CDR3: CASRRSRDGYSNQPQHF. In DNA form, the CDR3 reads TGTGCCAGCAGACGGTCCCGGGACGGATATAGCAATCAGCCCCAGCATTTT.

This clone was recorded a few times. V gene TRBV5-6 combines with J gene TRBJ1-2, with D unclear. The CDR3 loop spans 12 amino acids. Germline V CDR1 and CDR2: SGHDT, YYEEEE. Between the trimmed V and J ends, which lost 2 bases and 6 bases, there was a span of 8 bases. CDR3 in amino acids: CASSFTMDGYTF. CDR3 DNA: TGTGCCAGCAGCTTCACGATGGATGGCTACACCTTC.

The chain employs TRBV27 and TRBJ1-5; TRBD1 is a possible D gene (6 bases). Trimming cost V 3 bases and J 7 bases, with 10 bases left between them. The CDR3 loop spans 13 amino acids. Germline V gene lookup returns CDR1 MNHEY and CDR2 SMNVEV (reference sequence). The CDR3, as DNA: TGTGCCAGCAGTTTGGGACACTTCCAGCCCCAGCATTTT. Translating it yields CASSLGHFQPQHF.

In nucleotides, the CDR3 is TGTGCCAGCAGCCGGAGTGCGACAGGGGCGGTGGGGACTGAAGCTTTCTTT. Protein: CASSRSATGAVGTEAFF. The V gene is TRBV3-1 (or the pseudogene TRBV3-2), the J gene TRBJ1-1; 8 bases are a match to TRBD1. Trimming removed 4 bases from V and 5 bases from J; junction bases left unmatched: 15. The CDR3 is 17 amino acids. The germline gives CDR1 LGHDT, CDR2 YNNKEL (reference sequence).

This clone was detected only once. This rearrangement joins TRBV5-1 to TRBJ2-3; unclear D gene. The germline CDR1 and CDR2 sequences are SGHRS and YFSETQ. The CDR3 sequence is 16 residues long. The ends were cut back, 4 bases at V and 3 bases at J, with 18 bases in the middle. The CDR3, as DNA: TGCGCCAGCAGCCGCGGCGAGTCACCCGGGACAGATACGCAGTATTTT. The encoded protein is CASSRGESPGTDTQYF.

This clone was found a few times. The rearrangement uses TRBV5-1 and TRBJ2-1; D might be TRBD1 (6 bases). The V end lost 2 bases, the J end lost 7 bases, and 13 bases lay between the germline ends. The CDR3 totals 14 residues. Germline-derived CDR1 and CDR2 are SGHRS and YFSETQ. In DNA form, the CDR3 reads TGCGCCAGCAGCTTTGCCACAGGGAAGAATGAGCAGTTCTTC. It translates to CASSFATGKNEQFF. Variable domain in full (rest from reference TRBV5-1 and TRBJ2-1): KAGVTQTPRYLIKTRGQQVTLSCSPISGHRSVSWYQQTPGQGLQFLFEYFSETQRNKGNFPGRFSGRQFSNSRSEMNVSTLELGDSALYLCASSFATGKNEQFFGPGTRLTVL.

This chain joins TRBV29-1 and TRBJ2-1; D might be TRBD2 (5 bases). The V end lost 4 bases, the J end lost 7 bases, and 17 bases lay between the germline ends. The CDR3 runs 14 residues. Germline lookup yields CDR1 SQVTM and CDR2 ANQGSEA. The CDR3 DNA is TGCAGCGTTGCTGGGCGGGCCACTCAAAATGAGCAGTTCTTC. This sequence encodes CSVAGRATQNEQFF.

The CDR3: CATSDLNDEQYF. The CDR3 DNA reads as TGTGCCACCAGTGATTTGAACGACGAGCAGTACTTC. This rearrangement joins TRBV24-1 to TRBJ2-7; no clear D. Deletions cut 0 bases from V and 5 bases from J, with 4 bases between. The germline gives CDR1 KGHDR, CDR2 SFDVKD. CDR3 length equals 12 residues.